Listed here are 24 T cell receptor beta chains from one sample, sequenced in a study of cytomegalovirus exposure and HLA in healthy donors. It was with 60 Vbeta and 13 Jbeta primers that the PCR ran. Some clones are missing from TCRdb's copy, which holds only in-frame ones; the method was immunoSEQ multiplex PCR. The data contain 130,000 to 150,000 clones, 60% to 85% of them singletons. Sequences were obtained from PBMCs. These receptors all come from a woman between 35 and 50 years old in good health and CMV-seropositive.

V and J are TRBV18 and TRBJ2-1, with 12 bases matching TRBD2. Germline V gene sequence: CDR1 KGHSH, CDR2 LQKENI. This CDR3 is 17 amino acids long. V was clipped by 5 bases and J by 8 bases; unmatched bases: 13. CDR3 nucleotide sequence: TGTGCCAGCTCATCGATCCTTCTAGCGGGGGGGCCCTATGAGCAGTTCTTC. Translation: CASSSILLAGGPYEQFF.

DNA for the CDR3: TGTGCCAGCTCACCGACTGAAGCTAATTCACCCCTCCACTTT. As protein: CASSPTEANSPLHF. The chain combines TRBV18 with TRBJ1-6; no firm D call. This CDR3 region has 14 residues. CDR1 KGHSH and CDR2 LQKENI come from the germline V gene. Trimming cost V 3 bases and J 6 bases, with 9 bases left between them.

V and J are TRBV14 and TRBJ1-2; 8 positions agree with TRBD1. V gave up 6 bases and J gave up 6 bases; unmatched junction bases: 9. Germline loops: CDR1 SGHDN, CDR2 FVKESK. This CDR3 contains 14 residues. The DNA of the CDR3 is TGTGCCAGCAGTCGAAGCCAGGGGGCCCATGGCTACACCTTC. It encodes CASSRSQGAHGYTF.

A note on this clone: An end of the junction differs from the germline gene, which may be a read error. The chain employs TRBV7-9 and TRBJ1-1, with a weak D call TRBD1 (5 bases). This CDR3 region has 12 residues. Germline CDR1 reads SEHNR; CDR2 reads FQNEAQ (reference sequence). The CDR3 bases are TGTTCCAGCAGCTTACTGACAGATATGGCTTTCTTT. It specifies CSSSLLTDMAFF. The variable domain in full, with the rest retrieved from reference TRBV7-9 and TRBJ1-1, is DTGVSQNPRHKITKRGQNVTFRCDPISEHNRLYWYRQTLGQGPEFLTYFQNEAQLEKSRLLSDRFSAERPKGSFSTLEIQRTEQGDSAMYLCSSSLLTDMAFFGQGTRLTVV.

CDR3 loop: CASSLNPQQETQYF. The CDR3 nucleotides read TGTGCCAGCAGCTTAAATCCTCAGCAAGAGACCCAGTACTTC. The chain is built from TRBV7-3 and TRBJ2-5; D uncertain. The V end lost 1 base, the J end lost 2 bases, and 8 bases lay between the germline ends. The germline CDR1 and CDR2 sequences are SGHTA and FQGTGA. The CDR3 covers 14 residues.

The CDR3, as DNA: TGTGCCAGCAGCCCTTGGGGGGTCTCCTACGAGCAGTACTTC. This encodes CASSPWGVSYEQYF. The chain recombines TRBV6-1 with TRBJ2-7; weak D call: TRBD2 (6 bases). In germline, CDR1 is MNHNS, CDR2 SASEGT. The V gene lost 6 bases and the J gene lost 0 bases, with 12 bases spanning the gap. This CDR3 is built from 14 residues.

This rearrangement joins TRBV6-4 to TRBJ2-2; 13 bases are shared with TRBD2. Germline lookup yields CDR1 MRHNA and CDR2 SNTAGT. The CDR3 runs to 15 residues. The ends lost 4 bases at V and 4 bases at J; junction bases unmatched: 0. CDR3 bases: TGTGCCAGCAGTGGACTAGCGGGGGGCACCGGGGAGCTGTTTTTT. This gives the protein CASSGLAGGTGELFF.

With regard to this clone: The germline gene is not matched at one end of the junction; a read error may be the cause. This chain connects TRBV7-9 to TRBJ1-6; no firm D call. CDR3 size: 16 residues. CDR1 SEHNR and CDR2 FQNEAQ come from the germline V gene (reference sequence). The CDR3 DNA reads TGTTCCAGCAGCTTAGTAATCGGGAATTTTAATTCACCCCTCCACTTT. This codes for CSSSLVIGNFNSPLHF.

This CDR3 reads CASSLTPTGGRNDEQFF. The CDR3 DNA follows: TGTGCCAGCAGCTTAACCCCGACAGGGGGCCGGAATGACGAGCAGTTCTTC. The genes are TRBV7-3 and TRBJ2-1; 10 bases fit TRBD1. The CDR3 spans 17 residues. V shed 0 bases, J shed 10 bases, and the junction held 12 bases outside the gene matches. Germline loops: CDR1 SGHTA, CDR2 FQGTGA. The entire variable domain, with the rest obtained from reference TRBV7-3 and TRBJ2-1, is as follows: GAGVSQTPSNKVTEKGKYVELRCDPISGHTALYWYRQSLGQGPEFLIYFQGTGAADDSGLPNDRFFAVRPEGSVSTLKIQRTERGDSAVYLCASSLTPTGGRNDEQFFGPGTRLTVL.

The CDR3 loop is CASSVGGREAFF. Written as DNA, the CDR3 is TGTGCCAGCAGCGTAGGGGGGCGGGAAGCTTTCTTT. This chain joins TRBV9 and TRBJ1-1; D might be TRBD1 (6 bases). V dropped 0 bases and J dropped 8 bases, with 8 bases sitting between them. CDR1 and CDR2 (germline): SGDLS, YYNGEE. The CDR3 is made up of 12 amino acids.

The chain joins TRBV2 to TRBJ2-2, with 8 nucleotides matching TRBD2. With V trimmed by 4 bases and J by 5 bases, 9 bases remained unmatched. The CDR3 contains 16 residues. Per germline, CDR1 SNHLY and CDR2 FYNNEI. The CDR3 is CASSVRTGGPTGELFF. Here the CDR3 DNA reads TGTGCCAGCAGTGTGAGGACGGGGGGGCCAACCGGGGAGCTGTTTTTT. The whole variable domain, filled in from reference TRBV2 and TRBJ2-2, reads EPEVTQTPSHQVTQMGQEVILRCVPISNHLYFYWYRQILGQKVEFLVSFYNNEISEKSEIFDDQFSVERPDGSNFTLKIRSTKLEDSAMYFCASSVRTGGPTGELFFGEGSRLTVL.

This chain uses TRBV5-4 with TRBJ2-1; 7 bases fit TRBD2. Per germline, CDR1 SGHNT and CDR2 YYREEE (reference sequence). V dropped 0 bases and J dropped 15; count of bases not matched to a gene: 12. This CDR3 region has 14 residues. The CDR3 reads CASSLGGAGVRRFF. CDR3 in DNA: TGTGCCAGCAGCTTGGGTGGTGCGGGGGTGCGTAGGTTCTTC.

V gene TRBV28 combines with J gene TRBJ1-1; 8 nucleotides match TRBD1. Germline CDR1 is MDHEN and CDR2 is SYDVKM. This CDR3 spans 15 amino acids. The V segment lost 6 bases and the J segment 5 bases; nucleotides outside the gene matches: 11. CDR3 amino acids: CASSRTGSWGTEAFF. The CDR3 coding sequence is TGTGCCAGCAGCCGGACAGGGTCTTGGGGGACTGAAGCTTTCTTT.

The chain employs TRBV19 and TRBJ1-2; TRBD1 matches 10 bases. The CDR3 loop spans 15 amino acids. CDR1 is LNHDA, CDR2 SQIVND, per germline (reference sequence). V shed 5 bases, J shed 3 bases, and the junction held 6 bases outside the gene matches. The CDR3 spells CASSGPGTGDYGYTF. In DNA form, the CDR3 reads TGTGCCAGTAGTGGTCCCGGGACAGGGGACTATGGCTACACCTTC.

The sample holds a few counts of this clone. The CDR3 is CASTRDRDRWGNEQFF. For the CDR3, the DNA is TGTGCCAGCACCCGAGACCGGGACAGGTGGGGCAATGAGCAGTTCTTC. The chain carries TRBV6-6 and TRBJ2-1; TRBD1 matches at 8 bases. After removal of 7 bases from V and 6 bases from J, the junction contained 14 bases not matched to a gene. This CDR3 has 16 amino acids. Germline CDR1 reads MNHNY; CDR2 reads SVGAGI (reference sequence).

The sample holds one count of this clone. V gene TRBV5-6 combines with J gene TRBJ1-2; 8 bases agree with TRBD1. Per germline, CDR1 SGHDT and CDR2 YYEEEE. V lost 2 bases to trimming and J lost 3 bases; unmatched junction nucleotides: 3. The CDR3 has 14 residues. CDR3 coding DNA: TGTGCCAGCAGCTTCGTGGGACAGGACTATGGCTACACCTTC. Translation: CASSFVGQDYGYTF.

The sample holds a few counts of this clone. V usage is TRBV10-2 and J usage is TRBJ1-2; 8 positions match TRBD1. CDR3 length equals 13 residues. Trimming removed 10 bases from V and 1 base from J; junction bases left unmatched: 5. The germline CDR1 and CDR2 sequences are WSHSY and SAAADI. The CDR3 DNA sequence: TGCGCCACCATGACAGGGGATAACTATGGCTACACCTTC. It translates to CATMTGDNYGYTF.

The chain couples TRBV7-3 to TRBJ2-3; D is perhaps TRBD1 (5 bases). The CDR3 totals 14 residues. Germline V gene sequence: CDR1 SGHTA, CDR2 FQGTGA. The V end was cut by 4 bases, the J end by 3 bases, with 11 bases between. CDR3 in amino acids: CASSSRDGTDTQYF. The CDR3 coding sequence is TGTGCCAGCAGCTCCAGGGATGGAACAGATACGCAGTATTTT. Full variable domain (missing parts from reference TRBV7-3 and TRBJ2-3): GAGVSQTPSNKVTEKGKYVELRCDPISGHTALYWYRQSLGQGPEFLIYFQGTGAADDSGLPNDRFFAVRPEGSVSTLKIQRTERGDSAVYLCASSSRDGTDTQYFGPGTRLTVL.

This chain connects TRBV27 to TRBJ1-4, with 9 bases fitting TRBD1. V dropped 6 bases and J dropped 5; count of bases not matched to a gene: 4. The CDR3 totals 14 residues. CDR1 is MNHEY, CDR2 SMNVEV, per germline (reference sequence). The CDR3 sequence is CASSKTGGNEKLFF. In DNA, the CDR3 is TGTGCCAGCAGCAAGACAGGGGGGAATGAAAAACTGTTTTTT.

The rearrangement links TRBV5-1 to TRBJ2-6; TRBD1 might be the D (6 bases). V was trimmed by 2 bases and J by 4 bases, leaving 10 bases between them. The CDR3 totals 15 residues. Germline loops: CDR1 SGHRS, CDR2 YFSETQ. In DNA form, the CDR3 reads TGCGCCAGCAGCTTACAGGGTATCGGGGCCAACGTCCTGACTTTC. Protein product: CASSLQGIGANVLTF.

V is TRBV5-6 and J is TRBJ1-2, with D maybe TRBD1 (5 bases). Trimming took 0 bases from V and 2 from J, leaving 5 bases between them. CDR3 size: 13 residues. Looked up from germline, CDR1 is SGHDT and CDR2 is YYEEEE. DNA for the CDR3: TGTGCCAGCAGCTTGGGACAGAACTATGGCTACACCTTC. Translating gives CASSLGQNYGYTF. Based on the CDR3 plus reference TRBV5-6 and TRBJ1-2, the full variable domain is DAGVTQSPTHLIKTRGQQVTLRCSPKSGHDTVSWYQQALGQGPQFIFQYYEEEERQRGNFPDRFSGHQFPNYSSELNVNALLLGDSALYLCASSLGQNYGYTFGSGTRLTVV.

The rearrangement uses TRBV28 and TRBJ2-4; tentatively, D is TRBD1 (6 bases). The CDR3 has 16 residues. V lost 6 bases, J lost 4 bases, and 19 bases lay in between. Germline CDR1 reads MDHEN; CDR2 reads SYDVKM. The CDR3 loop reads CASSPLHLGQKNIQYF. The CDR3 nucleotides read TGTGCCAGCAGCCCCCTCCACCTTGGACAGAAAAACATTCAGTACTTC.

This chain connects TRBV7-9 to TRBJ1-4; D might be TRBD1 (5 bases). The CDR3 has 14 amino acids. Germline CDR1 SEHNR, CDR2 FQNEAQ (reference sequence). Trimming took off 5 bases at V and 4 bases at J, with 11 bases between the two ends. The CDR3 loop is CASSETALNEKLFF. The CDR3, as DNA: TGTGCCAGCAGCGAGACAGCGCTTAATGAAAAACTGTTTTTT.

With regard to this clone: At one of its ends the junction is not consistent with the germline gene, which may arise from a read error. The J gene is TRBJ2-7, the V gene TRBV11-2, with 14 bases identical to TRBD2. The germline V gene has CDR1 SGHAT and CDR2 FQNNGV. This CDR3 is built from 14 residues. The CDR3: CASIQGLAGAVQNF. Written as DNA, the CDR3 is TGTGCCAGCATCCAGGGACTAGCGGGGGCTGTACAGAACTTC.